This T cell receptor (beta chain) stems from a study of blood T cells in healthy people across ages. The CDR3 runs 13 residues. Germline V lookup: CDR1 DFQATT, CDR2 SNEGSKA (reference sequence). The V gene lost 5 bases and the J gene lost 5 bases, with 15 bases spanning the gap. A sample-barcoded 5' primer and a J-beta primer mix were used in a second PCR of about 6 to 11 cycles. TCRdb independently ran MiXCR on the 5' RACE reads; one entry per CDR3 protein. The sample includes approximately 830,000 distinct CDR3 sequences, 62% of them seen just once. The origin of this receptor is a man aged 25 to 40 in good health. The sample consisted of blood. The gene calls are TRBV20-1 and TRBJ1-1; a weak D match, TRBD1 (5 bases). The CDR3 DNA is TGCAGTGCTGTGGGGCCTTTGGGGACTGAAGCTTTCTTT. Protein product: CSAVGPLGTEAFF.